This passage covers 24 T cell receptor beta chains from one sample sequenced in a study of T cells in Graves' hyperthyroidism and ophthalmopathy. Regions amplified from RNA transcripts were the TCR beta CDR3 regions. HTBI primers were used for first-round RT-PCR of the TCR CDR3. Each CDR3 protein gets one entry after TCRdb re-called the multiplex PCR reads with MiXCR. This table has some 440,000 distinct CDR3 sequences, 15% to 18% appearing once. Material for sequencing was blood. The origin of the receptors is a woman aged 18-29 years with Graves' hyperthyroidism.

The genes are TRBV3-1 and TRBJ2-1; 7 bases align to TRBD2. Per germline, CDR1 LGHDT and CDR2 YNNKEL (reference sequence). J lost 0 bases, V lost 4 bases, and 9 bases had no gene match. This CDR3 is built from 17 residues. CDR3 DNA sequence: TGTGCCAGCAGCCCCCGGGTAGCGGGCCGCTCCTACAATGAGCAGTTCTTC. Translated, it gives CASSPRVAGRSYNEQFF.

In its sample, this clonotype was seen a few times. The rearrangement joins TRBV7-2 to TRBJ1-6, with 11 bases that match TRBD1. Per the germline V gene, CDR1 is SGHTA and CDR2 is FQGNSA. Trimming took 4 bases from V and 9 from J; bases not matched to a gene: 8. The CDR3 extends over 16 amino acids. The CDR3, as DNA: TGTGCCAGCAGCTCGGGACAGGGGGTATATGTTTCACCCCTCCACTTT. Translated: CASSSGQGVYVSPLHF.

V gene TRBV6-1 combines with J gene TRBJ1-2; 7 bases align to TRBD1. V dropped 5 bases and J dropped 0; count of bases not matched to a gene: 15. This CDR3 contains 18 residues. Germline CDR1 and CDR2: MNHNS and SASEGT. CDR3 in DNA: TGTGCCAGCAGTTTGGTTAGGCGACAGGGTCCTCCTAACTATGGCTACACCTTC. Its protein product is CASSLVRRQGPPNYGYTF.

This clonotype came up a few times. This rearrangement joins TRBV18 to TRBJ1-1; a weak D match, TRBD1 (5 bases). V was clipped by 8 bases and J by 7 bases, with 17 bases between them. Germline CDR1 and CDR2: KGHSH and LQKENI. The CDR3 is made up of 13 amino acids. The CDR3 DNA follows: TGTGCCAGCACCCACGCCACGGGGGTTGAAGCTTTCTTT. Translating gives CASTHATGVEAFF.

This clonotype showed up just a few times. The chain couples TRBV15 to TRBJ2-3, with no clear D. The V gene lost 1 base and the J gene lost 4 bases, with 9 bases spanning the gap. This CDR3 spans 14 amino acids. From germline, CDR1 is LNHNV and CDR2 YYDKDF (reference sequence). CDR3 amino acids: CATSRVGDADTQYF. The CDR3 nucleotides read TGTGCCACCAGCAGAGTAGGAGACGCAGATACGCAGTATTTT.

The sample holds many counts of this clonotype. The chain is built from TRBV5-1 and TRBJ1-3, with D unclear. Germline values: CDR1 SGHRS, CDR2 YFSETQ. CDR3 length: 14 amino acids. V was clipped by 3 bases and J by 3 bases, with 10 bases between them. In DNA, the CDR3 is TGCGCCAGCAGCTCAGGATCAGGTGGAAACACCATATATTTT. Translated: CASSSGSGGNTIYF.

This clonotype showed up many times. The rearrangement joins TRBV7-6 to TRBJ2-3, with 12 bases identical to TRBD2. This CDR3 is 16 amino acids long. V lost 2 bases, J lost 8 bases, and 8 bases stayed unmatched. From germline, CDR1 is SGHVS and CDR2 FNYEAQ. The CDR3 loop is CASSLTSGTSGFTQYF. CDR3 coding DNA: TGTGCCAGCAGCTTAACCTCCGGGACTAGCGGGTTTACGCAGTATTTT.

This clonotype has ten or more counts. The chain carries TRBV7-9 and TRBJ2-3; the match to TRBD2 covers 7 bases. J lost 3 bases, V lost 5 bases, and 8 bases had no gene match. The CDR3 spans 15 residues. Germline-derived CDR1 and CDR2 are SEHNR and FQNEAQ (reference sequence). In DNA, the CDR3 is TGTGCCAGCAGCCCCGGGACTAAGGTGACAGATACGCAGTATTTT. As protein: CASSPGTKVTDTQYF.

The chain is built from TRBV24-1 and TRBJ2-3; D is perhaps TRBD1 or TRBD2 (5 bases each). The CDR3 has 16 amino acids. V lost 4 bases to trimming and J lost 2 bases, with 15 bases between them. Germline V gives CDR1 KGHDR, CDR2 SFDVKD. The CDR3, as DNA: TGTGCCACCAGTGACCGCTCGGGGCCAGACACAGATACGCAGTATTTT. Its translation: CATSDRSGPDTDTQYF.

This clonotype was recorded many times. CDR3 region: CASSRGSTDTQYF. DNA of the CDR3: TGTGCCAGCTCACGCGGGAGCACAGATACGCAGTATTTT. The gene calls are TRBV18 and TRBJ2-3, with a tentative D call TRBD2 (5 bases). Germline-derived CDR1 and CDR2 are KGHSH and LQKENI. CDR3 length: 13 residues. The germline V and J ends were trimmed by 4 bases and 0 bases, with 5 bases remaining between them.

The table lists this clonotype with a count of one. Just one base apart from a much larger clone, this may be a read error. No DNA is shown, since the ends of the CDR3 on it are uncertain; the CDR3 is the one TCRdb lists. This chain uses TRBV6-7 with TRBJ1-1; no check of the table's D call, TRBD1, against the DNA was made. Being an ORF, TRBV6-7 has a function that is uncertain. The CDR3 has 14 amino acids, counting both end residues. The CDR3 sequence is CASSVGVGNTEALF.

This clonotype has only a few counts. The J gene is TRBJ2-2, the V gene TRBV24-1, with D possibly TRBD2 on 5 matching bases. Between the trimmed V and J ends, which lost 4 bases and 3 bases, there was a span of 17 bases. The CDR3 has 17 amino acids. CDR1 and CDR2 (germline): KGHDR, SFDVKD. The CDR3 DNA reads TGTGCCACCAGTGAACCTCGGGATATTACCTACACCGGGGAGCTGTTTTTT. Translated, it gives CATSEPRDITYTGELFF.

The rearrangement links TRBV19 to TRBJ2-1; no definite D call. The V end lost 5 bases, the J end lost 5 bases, and 10 bases lay between the germline ends. Germline CDR1 reads LNHDA; CDR2 reads SQIVND (reference sequence). The CDR3 runs 13 residues. CDR3 sequence reads: CASSARTNNEQFF. The DNA for the CDR3 is TGTGCCAGTAGTGCCCGGACCAACAATGAGCAGTTCTTC.

This clonotype was observed at least ten times. This rearrangement joins TRBV12-3 or TRBV12-4 to TRBJ1-2; D may be TRBD1 (6 bases). The CDR3 runs 13 residues. V was trimmed by 2 bases and J by 8 bases, leaving 12 bases between them. The CDR3 reads CASSLHQGWGYTF. CDR3 in DNA: TGTGCCAGCAGTTTACACCAGGGGTGGGGCTACACCTTC.

The chain combines TRBV2 with TRBJ2-1; D call uncertain. The CDR3 totals 11 residues. The ends were cut back, 7 bases at V and 5 bases at J, with 6 bases in the middle. CDR1 SNHLY and CDR2 FYNNEI come from the germline V gene. CDR3 DNA sequence: TGTGCCAGCACCATGGACAATGAGCAGTTCTTC. Amino acid sequence: CASTMDNEQFF. Drawing the rest from reference TRBV2 and TRBJ2-1, the complete variable domain is EPEVTQTPSHQVTQMGQEVILRCVPISNHLYFYWYRQILGQKVEFLVSFYNNEISEKSEIFDDQFSVERPDGSNFTLKIRSTKLEDSAMYFCASTMDNEQFFGPGTRLTVL.

A few counts support this clonotype. The chain recombines TRBV19 with TRBJ1-1; tentative D call: TRBD1 (6 bases). The CDR3 is 17 residues long. Germline V gene lookup returns CDR1 LNHDA and CDR2 SQIVND (reference sequence). Trimming removed 4 bases from V and 3 bases from J, with 21 bases in between. The CDR3 region is CASSRRPDKPGDTEAFF. The CDR3 DNA sequence: TGTGCCAGTAGTAGGAGACCCGACAAACCAGGGGACACTGAAGCTTTCTTT.

Comments on this clonotype: The germline gene is not matched at one end of the junction; a read error may be the cause. This chain joins TRBV7-2 and TRBJ2-7, with 10 positions matching TRBD1. From germline, CDR1 is SGHTA and CDR2 FQGNSA. The CDR3 spans 15 residues. CDR3 loop: CASSQDRDRGYEQYF. The CDR3 DNA reads as TGCGCCAGCAGCCAGGACCGGGACAGGGGCTACGAGCAGTACTTC.

This clonotype was counted at least ten times. This chain connects TRBV7-9 to TRBJ2-7; 7 bases line up with TRBD1. Per germline, CDR1 SEHNR and CDR2 FQNEAQ (reference sequence). The CDR3 runs 13 residues. V shed 5 bases and J 5 bases; nucleotides not matched to a gene: 6. CDR3 loop: CASSIDDRDEQYF. CDR3 coding DNA: TGTGCCAGCAGCATAGACGACAGGGACGAGCAGTACTTC.

V is TRBV3-1 and J is TRBJ2-7; D is uncertain. The V and J ends lost 0 bases and 2 bases respectively, with 11 bases between them. The length of the CDR3 is 15 residues. Germline V gene data show CDR1 as LGHDT and CDR2 as YNNKEL (reference sequence). CDR3 region: CASSQDLGETYEQYF. CDR3 coding DNA: TGTGCCAGCAGCCAAGATCTCGGAGAAACCTACGAGCAGTACTTC.

This clonotype was seen ten or more times. The chain joins TRBV29-1 to TRBJ2-1; D gene ambiguous. Trimming left V 6 bases short and J 7 bases short, with 10 bases between. Germline V lookup: CDR1 SQVTM, CDR2 ANQGSEA. This CDR3 has 11 amino acids. This CDR3 is CSVGTRNEQFF. As DNA, the CDR3 is TGCAGCGTCGGCACAAGAAATGAGCAGTTCTTC.

The chain uses TRBV15 and TRBJ1-1; TRBD1 matches 9 bases. The V gene's germline CDR1 is LNHNV and CDR2 YYDKDF (reference sequence). The CDR3 runs 16 residues. J was trimmed by 4 bases and V by 3 bases; bases with no gene match: 9. Written as DNA, the CDR3 is TGTGCCACCAGCAGCGGAGGACAGGGGTGGGCCACTGAAGCTTTCTTT. Translating it yields CATSSGGQGWATEAFF.

In this sample, this clonotype is medium-sized. The rearrangement links TRBV2 to TRBJ2-7; TRBD1 might be the D (6 bases). From germline, CDR1 is SNHLY and CDR2 FYNNEI. V was trimmed by 4 bases and J by 4 bases, leaving 8 bases between them. CDR3 length: 12 amino acids. CDR3 DNA sequence: TGTGCCAGCAGTGGACAGGCGTACGAGCAGTACTTC. Protein: CASSGQAYEQYF.

This chain connects TRBV20-1 to TRBJ2-5, with 14 nucleotides matching TRBD2. V trimming: 3 bases; J trimming: 5 bases; junction bases outside the gene matches: 11. Germline loops: CDR1 DFQATT, CDR2 SNEGSKA (reference sequence). The CDR3 is made up of 17 amino acids. Here the CDR3 DNA reads TGCAGTGCTAGCTTCGGACTAGCGGGGGGCGCCTGGGAGACCCAGTACTTC. Translating gives CSASFGLAGGAWETQYF.

The chain uses TRBV7-3 and TRBJ2-3, with D hard to call. CDR1 and CDR2 (germline): SGHTA, FQGTGA. The V end was cut by 5 bases, the J end by 4 bases, with 10 bases between. This CDR3 has 13 amino acids. This CDR3 is CASSLFGADTQYF. The CDR3 DNA is TGTGCCAGCAGCCTATTCGGAGCAGATACGCAGTATTTT.